This TCR beta chain came from a study of T cell changes during pregnancy in multiple sclerosis. Produced via immunoSEQ multiplex PCR; TCRdb's table is partial and in-frame only. Among 90,000 to 100,000 clones listed, about 92% were seen once. The V gene end was trimmed by 6 bases and the J gene end by 5 bases; junction bases not matched to a gene: 7. CDR1 MNHNS and CDR2 SASEGT come from the germline V gene. This CDR3 comprises 15 residues. The sequenced sample was peripheral blood, obtained in the first trimester of pregnancy. This clonotype was sampled from a female donor with multiple sclerosis, enrolled in a pregnancy study. The chain has TRBV6-1 and TRBJ2-3; 11 bases fit TRBD2. As DNA, the CDR3 is TGTGCCAGCAGGGATAGCGGGAGGGCCGTAGATACGCAGTATTTT. Its protein product is CASRDSGRAVDTQYF.